This T cell receptor beta chain was retrieved from a study of blood T cell repertoires in COVID-19. Background on the study: Samples came from the United States, Italy and Spain, spanning acute and convalescent COVID-19.

Trimming shortened V by 3 bases and J by 4 bases, and 12 bases separated the two germline ends. CDR3 size: 14 residues. The germline gives CDR1 MGHDK, CDR2 SYGVNS. Sequenced by immunoSEQ multiplex PCR; TCRdb stores in-frame clones only, minus some. This sample has more than 120,000 clones, with approximately 90% found just once. The chain has TRBV25-1 and TRBJ1-2; TRBD1 is a possible D gene (5 bases). The sample taken for sequencing was peripheral blood. The origin of this receptor is a woman aged 45 to 65 with acute or convalescent COVID-19. The DNA for the CDR3 is TGTGCCAGCAGTGAGGCAGGACACATCTATGGCTACACCTTC. This gives the protein CASSEAGHIYGYTF.